What follows is one TCR beta chain and its context. Its antigen is as yet unknown. These data belong to a study of cytomegalovirus exposure and HLA in healthy donors. Looking at the study overall: In a later analysis, it was reported that the approximately 120 validation repertoires had been produced on the same platform as the 690 or so repertoires belonging to the first cohort.

Data came from immunoSEQ multiplex PCR; TCRdb stores just in-frame clones and leaves some out. This table has about 240,000 clones, 70% to 90% appearing once. Findings and caveats of the study: High specificity and sensitivity for cytomegalovirus status were reported for the classifier. A list of approximately 160 TCR beta chains associated with cytomegalovirus was given. A later analysis found first-cohort TCR clusters tended to co-occur in the 120 validation repertoires.

This clonotype originated in a woman aged 25-40 years in good health and CMV-seropositive. Sequenced input: PBMCs.

CDR3 sequence (DNA): TGCGCCAGCAGAGTACAGGCAACCACCGGGGAGCTGTTTTTT. This gives the protein CASRVQATTGELFF. The chain combines TRBV5-1 with TRBJ2-2; D possibly corresponds to TRBD1 (5 bases). V gave up 5 bases and J gave up 4 bases, with 12 bases separating them. The CDR3 has 14 amino acids. Per germline, CDR1 SGHRS and CDR2 YFSETQ. Full variable domain (remainder filled in from reference TRBV5-1 and TRBJ2-2): KAGVTQTPRYLIKTRGQQVTLSCSPISGHRSVSWYQQTPGQGLQFLFEYFSETQRNKGNFPGRFSGRQFSNSRSEMNVSTLELGDSALYLCASRVQATTGELFFGEGSRLTVL.